The rows below give T cell receptor beta chains drawn from one sample of a study of long-term antiretroviral therapy in people with HIV. Some clones are missing from TCRdb's copy, which holds only in-frame ones; the method was immunoSEQ multiplex PCR. The sample has 20,000 or so clones; approximately 82% are singletons. The sequences come from unsorted PBMCs, collected 0.5 years before starting antiretroviral therapy. These receptors were obtained from a woman between 45 and 60 years old with HIV. CDR3s include the opening cysteine and the closing phenylalanine or tryptophan.

v_call | cdr3_aa
TRBV5-6 | CASSNYRGLGYTF
TRBV11-2 | CASSLVAGGRTDTQYF
TRBV7-9 | CASSLTDSGLCTF
TRBV30 | CAWRGGGAGELFF
TRBV29-1 | CSVEGLAGGRGNTQYF
TRBV5-1 | CASTLGLAGVENTGELFF
TRBV5-1 | CASSLDTSGTEAFF
TRBV5-8 | CASSGQGIAPLHF
TRBV7-3 | CASSRTGVTGELFF
TRBV25-1 | CASSEQGFVAATNEKLFF
TRBV7-8 | CASSLGGGPSSYNSPLHF
TRBV10-2 | CASSAGWGKSTEAFF
TRBV13 | CASSLQGNEQFF
TRBV5-1 | CASSLGPPSYEQYF
TRBV28 | CASRGGQGNSPLHF
TRBV7-9 | CASTQPGQMNTEAFF
TRBV6-1 | CATGEVAGNTIYF
TRBV5-6 | CASSTPTGGEETQYF
TRBV7-3 | CASSLTGTEASYEQYF
TRBV5-4 | CASSLGGGAAGELFF
TRBV7-9 | CASSPGSGASGNTIYF
TRBV18 | CASSPDRGMTPLHF
TRBV6-1 | CASTIWTGSGNTIYF
TRBV5-1 | CASSLEGGVQPQHF
TRBV5-1 | CASSSRGGNTEAFF
TRBV5-1 | CASGPGGDRVFQYF
TRBV19 | CASSSPPGQGPHNEQFF
TRBV30 | CAWSGGGQPQHF
TRBV7-9 | CASRSRDRGRTEAFF
TRBV7-3 | CASSVVPLTPTTNYGYTF
TRBV4-1 | CASSPRQASGANVLTF
TRBV5-1 | CASSWQGTGANVLTF
TRBV2 | CASSAGTGRGTSGGAPDIQYF
TRBV19 | CASTGGGANYGYTF
TRBV18 | CASSPIKAGELFF
TRBV11-2 | CASSLGTEQYF
TRBV4-2 | CATALGAGGKGDTQYF
TRBV5-1 | CASSYTGDDQGTQYF
TRBV10-3 | CAIGEGQAGYTF
TRBV9 | CASSVGEQGLYEQYF